This T cell receptor (beta chain) was obtained from a study of OX40 agonist ivuxolimab in advanced cancers. Study-level background: Patients received ivuxolimab, an agonistic anti-OX40 (CD134) antibody. Of mixed ages from about 20 to 80 and averaging about 56 years, the group was roughly 85% male. Study-level findings and limits: There were also nonresponders showing low normalized T-cell clonal expansion.

Germline V gene lookup returns CDR1 MDHEN and CDR2 SYDVKM. With 6 bases clipped from V and 3 bases from J, the junction kept 12 bases outside the gene matches. The CDR3 has 17 amino acids. Regarding this clone: As yet, its antigen is unknown.

TCRdb's table, derived via immunoSEQ multiplex PCR, lists solely in-frame clones and lacks some. This sample has approximately 45,000 clones; around 94% occur once, and the top ten carry approximately 10%. V usage is TRBV28 and J usage is TRBJ2-3; 10 nucleotides line up with TRBD1. The clonotype comes from an adult with an advanced solid tumor such as melanoma, head and neck, liver or kidney cancer. The sequencing used CD4+ or CD8+ T cells sorted from blood, collected in a trial of the OX40 agonist ivuxolimab. CDR3 nucleotide sequence: TGTGCCAGCAGCCTTGAAGGGGACAGGGGAATAACAGATACGCAGTATTTT. Translation gives CASSLEGDRGITDTQYF.